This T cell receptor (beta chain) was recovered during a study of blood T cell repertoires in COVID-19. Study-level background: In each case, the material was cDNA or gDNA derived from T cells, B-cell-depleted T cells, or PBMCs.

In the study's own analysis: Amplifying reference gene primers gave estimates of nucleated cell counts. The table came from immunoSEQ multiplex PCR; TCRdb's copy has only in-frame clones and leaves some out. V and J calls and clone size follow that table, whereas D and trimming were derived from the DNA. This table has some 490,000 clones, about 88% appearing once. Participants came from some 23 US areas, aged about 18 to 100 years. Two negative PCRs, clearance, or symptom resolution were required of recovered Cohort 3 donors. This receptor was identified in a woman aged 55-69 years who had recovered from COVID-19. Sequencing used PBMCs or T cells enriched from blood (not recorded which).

The CDR3 reads CATSDTGGGNEQFF. The CDR3 region has the DNA TGTGCCACCAGTGATACAGGGGGTGGGAATGAGCAGTTCTTC. The J gene is TRBJ2-1, the V gene TRBV24-1, with 8 positions matching TRBD1. The length of the CDR3 is 14 residues. Trimming took 3 bases from V and 7 from J; bases not matched to a gene: 4. The V gene's germline CDR1 is KGHDR and CDR2 SFDVKD.